A selection of T cell receptor beta chains follows, all from one sample in a study of blood T cell repertoires in COVID-19. The data were produced by immunoSEQ multiplex PCR, yet TCRdb's version contains in-frame clones alone and is incomplete. The sample has about 200,000 clones, under 90% seen once. Sequencing input: peripheral blood. All receptors come from a woman aged 40-49 years with active or convalescent COVID-19. Each CDR3 is given with its conserved first and last residue. A D gene is named only where the DNA matches it firmly. The size entry is marked missing in some rows and otherwise reads once, few, many or a size class.

DNA: TGTGCCAGCAGTTACTCCGCAGAGGATTATGGCTACACCTTC
CDR3: CASSYSAEDYGYTF
D: -
size: -
V: TRBV6-6
J: TRBJ1-2

DNA: TGTGCCTGGACTATGATGGGCACAGATACGCAGTATTTT
CDR3: CAWTMMGTDTQYF
D: -
size: -
V: TRBV30
J: TRBJ2-3

DNA: TGTGCCAGCAGCCAAGTTGCACAATACTATGGCTACACCTTC
CDR3: CASSQVAQYYGYTF
D: -
size: -
V: TRBV3-1/TRBV3-2
J: TRBJ1-2

DNA: TGTGCCAGCTCACCAGAGGGGGATTTCTATGGCTACACCTTC
CDR3: CASSPEGDFYGYTF
D: -
size: -
V: TRBV18
J: TRBJ1-2

DNA: TGTGCCAGCTCATCCCGCGGGAACACTGAAGCTTTCTTT
CDR3: CASSSRGNTEAFF
D: -
size: -
V: TRBV18
J: TRBJ1-1

DNA: TGTGCCAGCTCACCCACCCGGGGGGACAATGAGCAGTTCTTC
CDR3: CASSPTRGDNEQFF
D: TRBD2
size: few
V: TRBV18
J: TRBJ2-1

DNA: TGTGCCAGCAGTTATCTCCGGGGCTACGAGCAGTACTTC
CDR3: CASSYLRGYEQYF
D: -
size: -
V: TRBV6-5
J: TRBJ2-7

DNA: TGCGCCAGCAGCCAAGATTTCAGGGGGAGCACTGAAGCTTTCTTT
CDR3: CASSQDFRGSTEAFF
D: TRBD1
size: -
V: TRBV4-3
J: TRBJ1-1

DNA: TGTGCCAGCAGTGAAGGGATCGGGGGCGAGCAGTACTTC
CDR3: CASSEGIGGEQYF
D: -
size: -
V: TRBV6-1
J: TRBJ2-7

DNA: TGTGCCAGCAGTTATCTATCGGGCACAGATACGCAGTATTTT
CDR3: CASSYLSGTDTQYF
D: -
size: -
V: TRBV6-2/TRBV6-3
J: TRBJ2-3

DNA: TGTGCCAGCAGTTACGGGTGGACTAGAGAGGTGGATGAGCAGTTCTTC
CDR3: CASSYGWTREVDEQFF
D: TRBD2
size: -
V: TRBV6-2/TRBV6-3
J: TRBJ2-1

DNA: TGTGCCACCGAGATCCCTGAGGAGTACGAGCAGTACTTC
CDR3: CATEIPEEYEQYF
D: -
size: once
V: TRBV24-1
J: TRBJ2-7

DNA: TGTGCCAGCAGCTTCGGTATGCGGGAAAAACTGTTTTTT
CDR3: CASSFGMREKLFF
D: -
size: -
V: TRBV11-1
J: TRBJ1-4

DNA: TGTGCCAGCAGTTTTATTGGCTTTCCGGCTTTCTTT
CDR3: CASSFIGFPAFF
D: -
size: -
V: TRBV27
J: TRBJ1-1

DNA: TGTGCCAGCAGTAGGGGACTTCCCACAGATACGCAGTATTTT
CDR3: CASSRGLPTDTQYF
D: -
size: -
V: TRBV28
J: TRBJ2-3

DNA: TGTGCCACCAGTAAGACAGGGTACACCGGGGAGCTGTTTTTT
CDR3: CATSKTGYTGELFF
D: TRBD1
size: once
V: TRBV24-1
J: TRBJ2-2

DNA: TGCGCCAGCAGCTTGGGGTCCGGGACTAGGAGCACAGATACGCAGTATTTT
CDR3: CASSLGSGTRSTDTQYF
D: TRBD2
size: -
V: TRBV5-1
J: TRBJ2-3

DNA: TGTGCCAGCAGTGACGGACACCATCAGAACACTGAAGCTTTCTTT
CDR3: CASSDGHHQNTEAFF
D: -
size: -
V: TRBV25-1
J: TRBJ1-1

DNA: TGTGCTAGTGGTTCCTCCCGGGGGGCGATAGGCAATCAGCCCCAGCATTTT
CDR3: CASGSSRGAIGNQPQHF
D: -
size: -
V: TRBV12-5
J: TRBJ1-5

DNA: TGTGCCAGCAGCCCGTCAGGGGGGGAGACCCAGTACTTC
CDR3: CASSPSGGETQYF
D: -
size: -
V: TRBV7-3
J: TRBJ2-5

DNA: TGTGCCAGTTCCGGACAGGGTTATCAGCCCCAGCATTTT
CDR3: CASSGQGYQPQHF
D: TRBD1
size: once
V: TRBV19
J: TRBJ1-5

DNA: TGTGCCAGCAGCCAAGATATCGGACTAGCGGGGGGACAGTACGAGCAGTACTTC
CDR3: CASSQDIGLAGGQYEQYF
D: TRBD2
size: -
V: TRBV3-1/TRBV3-2
J: TRBJ2-7

DNA: TGTGCCACCATTCCCGAAACCCGAGTCCGGCGGGACTATGGCTACACCTTC
CDR3: CATIPETRVRRDYGYTF
D: -
size: -
V: TRBV24-1
J: TRBJ1-2

DNA: TGCAGTGCTACTTCAGGACAAGACGCTTTCTTT
CDR3: CSATSGQDAFF
D: -
size: -
V: TRBV20-1
J: TRBJ1-1

DNA: TGTGCCTCCATTCAGGACAGTGCAATTGAAAAACTGTTTTTT
CDR3: CASIQDSAIEKLFF
D: -
size: few
V: TRBV6-5
J: TRBJ1-4

DNA: TGTGCCAGCAGCCGGCGAGGGGGGGCCCACTCTAACTATGGCTACACCTTC
CDR3: CASSRRGGAHSNYGYTF
D: -
size: once
V: TRBV14
J: TRBJ1-2

DNA: TGTGCCAGCAGACCGACAGGGGATGACGACTATGGCTACACCTTC
CDR3: CASRPTGDDDYGYTF
D: TRBD1
size: -
V: TRBV27
J: TRBJ1-2

DNA: TGTGCCAGCAGTTTTGTCAGGAACACTGAAGCTTTCTTT
CDR3: CASSFVRNTEAFF
D: -
size: -
V: TRBV28
J: TRBJ1-1

DNA: TGTGCCAGCAGCTTCAACTACCCGGAGGAGCAGTACTTC
CDR3: CASSFNYPEEQYF
D: -
size: -
V: TRBV7-9
J: TRBJ2-7

DNA: TGTGCCAGCAGCCACGACCAAGAGACCCAGTACTTC
CDR3: CASSHDQETQYF
D: -
size: -
V: TRBV3-1/TRBV3-2
J: TRBJ2-5

DNA: TGTGCCACCAGTGAGACAGCAACCTATGGCTACACCTTC
CDR3: CATSETATYGYTF
D: -
size: -
V: TRBV24-1
J: TRBJ1-2

DNA: TGTGCCAGCAGCTTGCGGGGGGCCTACGAGCAGTACTTC
CDR3: CASSLRGAYEQYF
D: TRBD2
size: few
V: TRBV5-4
J: TRBJ2-7

DNA: TGTGCCAGCAGCTTATACGGGACCGGGGAGCTGTTTTTT
CDR3: CASSLYGTGELFF
D: -
size: -
V: TRBV5-5
J: TRBJ2-2

DNA: TGTGCCAGTAGTATAAGTGGGGGGGGGAACACTGAAGCTTTCTTT
CDR3: CASSISGGGNTEAFF
D: -
size: -
V: TRBV19
J: TRBJ1-1

DNA: TGTGCCAGCAGTTATTACAATCAGCCCCAGCATTTT
CDR3: CASSYYNQPQHF
D: -
size: -
V: TRBV7-2
J: TRBJ1-5

DNA: TGTGCCAGTCTGGGCGGACGGGCGGGAAGCTCCTACGAGCAGTACTTC
CDR3: CASLGGRAGSSYEQYF
D: -
size: -
V: TRBV6-4
J: TRBJ2-7

DNA: TGTGCCAGCAGGCAACTGGCAGATACGCAGTATTTT
CDR3: CASRQLADTQYF
D: -
size: -
V: TRBV12-3/TRBV12-4
J: TRBJ2-3

DNA: TGTGCCAGCAGCCCCCGAGGGGGTAGCGGGCTTTCCTACGAGCAGTACTTC
CDR3: CASSPRGGSGLSYEQYF
D: -
size: -
V: TRBV9
J: TRBJ2-7

DNA: TGTGCCAGCAGCTTCCGGGACAGGGGCCATAATTCACCCCTCCACTTT
CDR3: CASSFRDRGHNSPLHF
D: TRBD1
size: once
V: TRBV5-6
J: TRBJ1-6

DNA: TGTGCCCTCCGACAAACGGGACAGAGCTCCTACGAGCAGTACTTC
CDR3: CALRQTGQSSYEQYF
D: TRBD1
size: -
V: TRBV30
J: TRBJ2-7

DNA: TGTGCCAGCAGCGACGACAGGGTTGGTAGTAATTCACCCCTCCACTTT
CDR3: CASSDDRVGSNSPLHF
D: TRBD1
size: -
V: TRBV2
J: TRBJ1-6

DNA: TGCGCCAGCAGCTTGGTAGCAGGGGTGAACACTGAAGCTTTCTTT
CDR3: CASSLVAGVNTEAFF
D: -
size: once
V: TRBV5-1
J: TRBJ1-1

DNA: TGCAGCGTTGAGGGGGCACCTTATAGCAATCAGCCCCAGCATTTT
CDR3: CSVEGAPYSNQPQHF
D: -
size: few
V: TRBV29-1
J: TRBJ1-5

DNA: TGTGCCAGCGGGCCGGGGACAGGCTATGGCTACACCTTC
CDR3: CASGPGTGYGYTF
D: TRBD1
size: -
V: TRBV12-3/TRBV12-4
J: TRBJ1-2

DNA: TGCGCCAGCAGCTTCAGGGGCCCCCCCAGGGGCCAGGGGGAAAAACTGTTTTTT
CDR3: CASSFRGPPRGQGEKLFF
D: -
size: -
V: TRBV5-1
J: TRBJ1-4

DNA: TGTGCCAGTAGTATTTCAGGGGCGGTTCCCTACGAGCAGTACTTC
CDR3: CASSISGAVPYEQYF
D: -
size: -
V: TRBV19
J: TRBJ2-7

DNA: TGTGCCAGCTCACCATCGGCAGGGAACACCGGGGAGCTGTTTTTT
CDR3: CASSPSAGNTGELFF
D: -
size: -
V: TRBV18
J: TRBJ2-2

DNA: TGTGCCAGCTCACAGGGGGCCGGTATCTCGGGAAACACCATATATTTT
CDR3: CASSQGAGISGNTIYF
D: TRBD1
size: -
V: TRBV18
J: TRBJ1-3

DNA: TGTGCCAGCAGCTTACCGGGACAGGGAACTGGAAACACCATATATTTT
CDR3: CASSLPGQGTGNTIYF
D: TRBD1
size: -
V: TRBV5-6
J: TRBJ1-3

DNA: TGTGCCAGCGGCTTGGGGGGGCGGGAGACCCAGTACTTC
CDR3: CASGLGGRETQYF
D: -
size: -
V: TRBV2
J: TRBJ2-5

DNA: TGTGCCAGCAGTGACGTGGGAGGCTATGGCTACACCTTC
CDR3: CASSDVGGYGYTF
D: -
size: -
V: TRBV6-4
J: TRBJ1-2

DNA: TGTGCCAGCAGTGACGTATTGACAGGCTACGAGCAGTACTTC
CDR3: CASSDVLTGYEQYF
D: -
size: -
V: TRBV25-1
J: TRBJ2-7

DNA: TGTGCCAGCAGTCGCCTGACAGGGGGTAATGAAAAACTGTTTTTT
CDR3: CASSRLTGGNEKLFF
D: TRBD1
size: once
V: TRBV27
J: TRBJ1-4

DNA: TGTGCCAGCAGTTACTCGCAGGGGGCAGATACGCAGTATTTT
CDR3: CASSYSQGADTQYF
D: TRBD1
size: -
V: TRBV6-5
J: TRBJ2-3

DNA: TGTGCCACCAGTTCTCCGGGACAGGGTAACAATGAGCAGTTCTTC
CDR3: CATSSPGQGNNEQFF
D: TRBD1
size: -
V: TRBV24-1
J: TRBJ2-1

DNA: TGCAGTGCTAGTAGGGACAGAAGCACAGATACGCAGTATTTT
CDR3: CSASRDRSTDTQYF
D: TRBD1
size: -
V: TRBV20-1
J: TRBJ2-3

DNA: TGTGCCAGCAGCGGACAGGGATACACTGAAGCTTTCTTT
CDR3: CASSGQGYTEAFF
D: TRBD1
size: -
V: TRBV6-2/TRBV6-3
J: TRBJ1-1

DNA: TGTGCCAGCAGTTATGGTTCGGGGTTCACAGATACGCAGTATTTT
CDR3: CASSYGSGFTDTQYF
D: -
size: -
V: TRBV6-5
J: TRBJ2-3

DNA: TGTGCCTCCTCAGCACGGGATTCTAACTATGGCTACACCTTC
CDR3: CASSARDSNYGYTF
D: -
size: few
V: TRBV2
J: TRBJ1-2